These 17 T cell receptor beta chains originate from one sample sequenced in a study of Graves' ophthalmopathy and Graves' hyperthyroidism. Amplification from RNA transcripts yielded the TCR beta CDR3 regions. Second-round multiplex PCR came after a first-round RT-PCR that employed HTBI primers. TCRdb itself ran the multiplex PCR reads through MiXCR, one entry per CDR3 protein. The repertoire holds about 480,000 distinct CDR3 sequences, with 13% to 15% as singletons. The sequencing sample was made of blood. The source is a woman in her 30s with Graves' ophthalmopathy.

This clonotype appeared many times. The rearrangement links TRBV2 to TRBJ1-5, with a tentative D call TRBD1 (5 bases). CDR1 and CDR2 from the germline V gene are SNHLY and FYNNEI. This CDR3 contains 15 residues. V was clipped by 2 bases and J by 1 base, with 9 bases between them. This chain's CDR3 is CASSELTDSNQPQHF. The CDR3, as DNA: TGTGCCAGCAGTGAATTGACAGACAGCAATCAGCCCCAGCATTTT.

This clonotype was counted many times. The chain uses TRBV12-3 or TRBV12-4 and TRBJ2-7, with D uncertain. The CDR3 is made up of 15 amino acids. Trimming removed 2 bases from V and 2 bases from J, with 13 bases in between. The CDR3 is CASSLLLGPAYEQYF. CDR3 DNA sequence: TGTGCCAGCAGTTTACTTTTAGGCCCTGCCTACGAGCAGTACTTC.

This clonotype was found many times. The chain has TRBV20-1 and TRBJ2-7, with D unclear. V gave up 4 bases and J gave up 0 bases, with 10 bases separating them. The CDR3 extends over 13 amino acids. Germline CDR1 and CDR2: DFQATT and SNEGSKA (reference sequence). The DNA for the CDR3 is TGCAGTGCTATACGAGGCTCCTCCTACGAGCAGTACTTC. Its protein is CSAIRGSSYEQYF.

Turning to this clonotype: One junction end disagrees with the germline gene, perhaps due to a read error. This rearrangement joins TRBV6-1 to TRBJ2-2; tentative D call: TRBD2 (6 bases). The CDR3 has 16 residues. The germline V gene has CDR1 MNHNS and CDR2 SASEGT. CDR3 coding DNA: TGTGTCAGCTGTGGCGGGACGGACGCGAACACCGGGGAGCTGTTTTTT. Translated, it gives CVSCGGTDANTGELFF.

Comments on this clonotype: Compared with germline, one end of the junction differs, possibly owing to a read error. The chain couples TRBV6-1 to TRBJ1-2; no reliable D call. CDR3 length equals 13 residues. Germline CDR1 and CDR2: MNHNS and SASEGT. CDR3 nucleotides: TGTGCCAGCAGTGAAGAACGGGATTATGGTTACACCTTC. Its translation: CASSEERDYGYTF.

The chain recombines TRBV3-1 with TRBJ2-7; 10 bases align to TRBD2. This CDR3 has 14 residues. The V gene end was trimmed by 6 bases and the J gene end by 7 bases; junction bases not matched to a gene: 9. Germline values: CDR1 LGHDT, CDR2 YNNKEL (reference sequence). The CDR3 region is CASSQLAGEGEQYF. The CDR3 DNA reads TGTGCCAGCAGTCAGCTAGCGGGAGAAGGAGAGCAGTACTTC.

This clonotype was seen repeatedly, ten times or more. The genes are TRBV6-1 and TRBJ2-7, with D uncertain. The CDR3 runs to 10 residues. Trimming shortened V by 8 bases and J by 5 bases, and 7 bases separated the two germline ends. CDR1 is MNHNS and CDR2 is SASEGT in the germline V gene. Written as DNA, the CDR3 is TGTGCCAGCCCCGAAGACGAGCAGTACTTC. It is translated as CASPEDEQYF.

This clonotype occurred many times. The chain couples TRBV5-1 to TRBJ2-5; tentatively, D is TRBD2 (5 bases). V lost 4 bases and J lost 1, with 17 bases in between. This CDR3 region has 16 residues. Per germline, CDR1 SGHRS and CDR2 YFSETQ. DNA of the CDR3: TGCGCCAGCAGCGTTGGAGGTCCGCAGACCCAAGAGACCCAGTACTTC. Its protein product is CASSVGGPQTQETQYF.

This clonotype was seen a handful of times. The V and J genes are TRBV29-1 and TRBJ2-7, with D possibly matching TRBD1 (7 bases). V shed 7 bases and J shed 6 bases, with 16 bases lying between them. This CDR3 contains 12 residues. Germline-derived CDR1 and CDR2 are SQVTM and ANQGSEA. CDR3 sequence (DNA): TGCAGCGCCACTCGGCAGGGGGGCGAGCAGTACTTC. It specifies CSATRQGGEQYF.

This clonotype was seen many times. J is TRBJ1-1 and V is TRBV6-5; D is ambiguous. The ends were cut back, 0 bases at V and 0 bases at J, with 2 bases in the middle. The CDR3 runs 13 residues. Germline V gene sequence: CDR1 MNHEY, CDR2 SVGAGI. The CDR3 sequence: CASSYSVNTEAFF. DNA of the CDR3: TGTGCCAGCAGTTACTCGGTGAACACTGAAGCTTTCTTT.

This chain links TRBV11-2 with TRBJ2-7, with 8 nucleotides matching TRBD2. With 7 bases clipped from V and 6 bases from J, the junction kept 5 bases outside the gene matches. Germline CDR1 SGHAT, CDR2 FQNNGV. This CDR3 comprises 12 residues. CDR3 amino acids: CASNRGGGEQYF. The DNA of the CDR3 is TGTGCCAGCAACCGGGGGGGAGGCGAGCAGTACTTC.

CDR3 sequence reads: CASGETPFKQYF. Here the CDR3 DNA reads TGTGCCAGCGGGGAGACTCCCTTCAAGCAGTACTTC. The chain couples TRBV6-1 to TRBJ2-7; D possibly corresponds to TRBD2 (5 bases). Germline-derived CDR1 and CDR2 are MNHNS and SASEGT. This CDR3 has 12 residues. The V end lost 8 bases, the J end lost 8 bases, and 16 bases lay between the germline ends.

In regard to this clonotype: A much larger clone differs from this one at a single base, so this may be a read error. V is TRBV7-3 and J is TRBJ1-6, with D unclear. The CDR3 has 14 residues. With 5 bases removed from V and 8 bases from J, the gap between germline ends came to 13 bases. Germline V gene sequence: CDR1 SGHTA, CDR2 FQGTGA. Here the CDR3 DNA reads TGTGCCAGCAGCCCCAGCGGACCCTATTCACCCCTCCACTTT. Its protein product is CASSPSGPYSPLHF.

The V gene is TRBV3-1, the J gene TRBJ2-5; 9 positions agree with TRBD1. Looked up from germline, CDR1 is LGHDT and CDR2 is YNNKEL (reference sequence). The length of the CDR3 is 15 residues. After removal of 3 bases from V and 3 bases from J, the junction contained 5 bases not matched to a gene. CDR3 in DNA: TGTGCCAGCAGCCACAGACAGGGGGTGGAAGAGACCCAGTACTTC. Its translation is CASSHRQGVEETQYF.

This clonotype was detected many times. The chain combines TRBV11-2 with TRBJ2-2; 7 nucleotides agree with TRBD1. After removal of 0 bases from V and 2 bases from J, the junction contained 9 bases not matched to a gene. Looked up from germline, CDR1 is SGHAT and CDR2 is FQNNGV. This CDR3 has 18 amino acids. Written as DNA, the CDR3 is TGTGCCAGCAGCTTAGATTCGTTGGGGGACAGCAACACCGGGGAGCTGTTTTTT. Protein: CASSLDSLGDSNTGELFF. The full variable domain, with the rest looked up from reference TRBV11-2 and TRBJ2-2, is EAGVAQSPRYKIIEKRQSVAFWCNPISGHATLYWYQQILGQGPKLLIQFQNNGVVDDSQLPKDRFSAERLKGVDSTLKIQPAKLEDSAVYLCASSLDSLGDSNTGELFFGEGSRLTVL.

Ten or more counts support this clonotype. The rearrangement uses TRBV12-3 or TRBV12-4 and TRBJ2-5; D is unresolved. V dropped 3 bases and J dropped 5 bases, with 4 bases sitting between them. This CDR3 is built from 11 residues. The CDR3 sequence: CASSFEETQYF. The CDR3 coding sequence is TGTGCCAGCAGTTTCGAGGAGACCCAGTACTTC.

This clonotype showed up many times. The rearrangement joins TRBV12-3 or TRBV12-4 to TRBJ1-1, with D hard to call. The V end lost 3 bases, the J end lost 4 bases, and 15 bases lay between the germline ends. The CDR3 sequence is 15 residues long. The CDR3 region has the DNA TGTGCCAGCAGTTTGAAGCAGGCCGGTGGCACTGAAGCTTTCTTT. Translation: CASSLKQAGGTEAFF.